The T cell receptor (beta chain) described here comes from a study of blood T cell repertoires in COVID-19. Whole-study context: PBMCs, B-cell-depleted T cells, or T cells provided the cDNA or gDNA that made up the material.

This CDR3 spans 16 amino acids. The trim removed 6 bases at V and 7 bases at J, leaving 16 bases unmatched. Germline CDR1 MDHEN, CDR2 SYDVKM. The study recruited people aged about 18 to 95 years across roughly 23 US areas. Researchers sorted participants into cohorts using their self-reported clinical history. In the original processing: Reference gene primer amplification yielded estimated nucleated cell counts. Profiled with immunoSEQ multiplex PCR; TCRdb holds only in-frame clones, not every one. That table supplies the V and J calls and clone size; D and trimming were determined from the DNA. The sample shows about 270,000 clones, approximately 89% of them seen only once.

Sequenced: PBMCs or T cells enriched from blood (not recorded which). The receptor was isolated from a man aged 35 to 55 who had been exposed to COVID-19. The chain carries TRBV28 and TRBJ2-3; 7 positions match TRBD1. CDR3 in amino acids: CASRGTVRRFENTQYF. Written as DNA, the CDR3 is TGTGCCAGCAGAGGGACAGTGAGACGGTTCGAAAATACGCAGTATTTT.